This T cell receptor beta chain appears in the sequencing data of a study of immune cell composition in non-small cell lung cancer. Comment on this clone: Its target is not known.

Normal lung was taken at the farthest possible site, at least 3 cm from tumour. Genomic DNA came from frozen unsorted single-cell suspensions. The study's findings and limits: Smoking pack-years did not significantly correlate with tumour TCR-beta clonality. Overall clonality, unlike maximal tumour-associated clone frequency, did not predict TIL reactivity. Clones >0.5% enriched in tumour were rarer in adenocarcinoma (around 33%) than squamous (roughly 75%).

Trimming shortened V by 8 bases and J by 3 bases, and 7 bases separated the two germline ends. The CDR3 runs to 11 residues. Per the germline V gene, CDR1 is MNHNS and CDR2 is SASEGT. Assay: immunoSEQ multiplex PCR; the TCRdb copy retains only in-frame clones and omits some. The data contain 1,500 to 2,000 clones, 79% of them seen just once; the ten biggest clones take up 9.5% to 13%. The genes are TRBV6-1 and TRBJ1-1; D ambiguous. The source of this sequence is a human donor with non-small cell lung cancer. The sequenced material came from non-adjacent lung tissue. CDR3 in DNA: TGTGCCAGCCGTCGAGACACTGAAGCTTTCTTT. It encodes CASRRDTEAFF.